This is a list of T cell receptor beta chains from one sample in a study of T cell responses to AZD1222 COVID-19 vaccine. The data were produced by immunoSEQ multiplex PCR, yet TCRdb's version contains in-frame clones alone and is incomplete. This table holds around 110,000 clones, approximately 83% found once. The source was peripheral blood, collected on day 0 of MenACWY control vaccination. Receptor source: an adult in good health. CDR3s include the opening cysteine and the closing phenylalanine or tryptophan. The order of the fields is CDR3 protein, CDR3 DNA, clone size, CDR3 length, J gene, V gene, D gene. D genes are given only for firm matches. Clone size is not always given. Where it is, it says once, few, many or a class for expanded clones.

CDR3 protein: CASSQDLTSGGPDTQYF
CDR3 DNA: TGCGCCAGCAGCCAAGATTTGACTAGCGGGGGGCCAGATACGCAGTATTTT
clone size: NA
CDR3 length: 17
J gene: TRBJ2-3
V gene: TRBV4-3
D gene: TRBD2

CDR3 protein: CASMADNRGNSPLHF
CDR3 DNA: TGTGCCAGCATGGCCGATAACAGGGGAAATTCACCCCTCCACTTT
clone size: NA
CDR3 length: 15
J gene: TRBJ1-6
V gene: TRBV6-5
D gene: TRBD1

CDR3 protein: CASSGGGAETQYF
CDR3 DNA: TGTGCCAGCAGCGGCGGGGGGGCAGAGACCCAGTACTTC
clone size: NA
CDR3 length: 13
J gene: TRBJ2-5
V gene: TRBV9
D gene: TRBD2

CDR3 protein: CASSYGETGNYGYTF
CDR3 DNA: TGTGCCAGCAGTTACGGGGAGACGGGTAACTATGGCTACACCTTC
clone size: once
CDR3 length: 15
J gene: TRBJ1-2
V gene: TRBV6-2/TRBV6-3
D gene: NA

CDR3 protein: CASSRLQGGELFF
CDR3 DNA: TGTGCCAGCAGTCGGCTACAGGGGGGCGAGCTGTTTTTT
clone size: NA
CDR3 length: 13
J gene: TRBJ2-2
V gene: TRBV7-3
D gene: TRBD1

CDR3 protein: CASSQEPASYEQYF
CDR3 DNA: TGCGCCAGCAGCCAAGAACCGGCATCCTACGAGCAGTACTTC
clone size: once
CDR3 length: 14
J gene: TRBJ2-7
V gene: TRBV4-1
D gene: NA

CDR3 protein: CASSLNRGTSTDTQYF
CDR3 DNA: TGTGCCAGCAGCCTCAACAGGGGAACTAGCACAGATACGCAGTATTTT
clone size: NA
CDR3 length: 16
J gene: TRBJ2-3
V gene: TRBV7-3
D gene: TRBD1

CDR3 protein: CASSPEETSATGELFF
CDR3 DNA: TGTGCCAGCAGTCCAGAAGAGACTAGTGCCACCGGGGAGCTGTTTTTT
clone size: NA
CDR3 length: 16
J gene: TRBJ2-2
V gene: TRBV7-8
D gene: NA

CDR3 protein: CASSHLTDRPYGYTF
CDR3 DNA: TGTGCCAGCAGCCACCTCACGGACAGGCCTTATGGCTACACCTTC
clone size: NA
CDR3 length: 15
J gene: TRBJ1-2
V gene: TRBV3-1/TRBV3-2
D gene: TRBD1

CDR3 protein: CASSSGGYYNSPLHF
CDR3 DNA: TGTGCCAGCAGCTCGGGGGGGTACTATAATTCACCCCTCCACTTT
clone size: NA
CDR3 length: 15
J gene: TRBJ1-6
V gene: TRBV11-3
D gene: NA

CDR3 protein: CAGAGGQGTDTQYF
CDR3 DNA: TGTGCCGGAGCCGGGGGACAGGGAACAGATACGCAGTATTTT
clone size: few
CDR3 length: 14
J gene: TRBJ2-3
V gene: TRBV6-5
D gene: TRBD1

CDR3 protein: CASLPRRDTQYF
CDR3 DNA: TGCGCCAGCTTGCCCCGGCGGGATACGCAGTATTTT
clone size: once
CDR3 length: 12
J gene: TRBJ2-3
V gene: TRBV10-1
D gene: NA

CDR3 protein: CASSLAGTGELFF
CDR3 DNA: TGTGCCAGCAGCTTAGCGGGCACCGGGGAGCTGTTTTTT
clone size: few
CDR3 length: 13
J gene: TRBJ2-2
V gene: TRBV7-3
D gene: NA

CDR3 protein: CASTRSASIGTQYF
CDR3 DNA: TGTGCCAGCACTCGGTCAGCCTCCATTGGGACCCAGTACTTC
clone size: NA
CDR3 length: 14
J gene: TRBJ2-5
V gene: TRBV6-5
D gene: NA

CDR3 protein: CASSYSRQTTGELFF
CDR3 DNA: TGTGCCAGCAGTTACTCTCGACAGACAACCGGGGAGCTGTTTTTT
clone size: NA
CDR3 length: 15
J gene: TRBJ2-2
V gene: TRBV6-6
D gene: NA

CDR3 protein: CASSVGVEVRGTEAFF
CDR3 DNA: TGTGCCAGCAGCGTAGGTGTTGAGGTGAGGGGCACTGAAGCTTTCTTT
clone size: NA
CDR3 length: 16
J gene: TRBJ1-1
V gene: TRBV9
D gene: NA

CDR3 protein: CASSPPRRGHDTEAFF
CDR3 DNA: TGTGCCAGCTCACCACCCCGCAGGGGGCATGACACTGAAGCTTTCTTT
clone size: NA
CDR3 length: 16
J gene: TRBJ1-1
V gene: TRBV18
D gene: TRBD1

CDR3 protein: CASSPDGFFPPLHF
CDR3 DNA: TGTGCCAGCTCACCTGACGGATTTTTTCCACCCCTCCACTTT
clone size: few
CDR3 length: 14
J gene: TRBJ1-6
V gene: TRBV18
D gene: NA

CDR3 protein: CATSGRWADTQYF
CDR3 DNA: TGTGCCACCAGTGGTAGGTGGGCAGATACGCAGTATTTT
clone size: NA
CDR3 length: 13
J gene: TRBJ2-3
V gene: TRBV24-1
D gene: NA

CDR3 protein: CASSEGRGNEQFF
CDR3 DNA: TGTGCCAGCAGTGAAGGTCGAGGGAATGAGCAGTTCTTC
clone size: NA
CDR3 length: 13
J gene: TRBJ2-1
V gene: TRBV2
D gene: NA

CDR3 protein: CASSLAPSGGAGQETQYF
CDR3 DNA: TGTGCCAGCAGCTTAGCGCCTAGCGGGGGGGCGGGGCAAGAGACCCAGTACTTC
clone size: NA
CDR3 length: 18
J gene: TRBJ2-5
V gene: TRBV7-2
D gene: TRBD2

CDR3 protein: CASSLVRVGPGQPQHF
CDR3 DNA: TGTGCCAGCAGCTTAGTGCGGGTGGGGCCGGGGCAGCCCCAGCATTTT
clone size: NA
CDR3 length: 16
J gene: TRBJ1-5
V gene: TRBV7-8
D gene: NA

CDR3 protein: CASSGQGRNTEAFF
CDR3 DNA: TGTGCCAGCAGCGGACAGGGGCGGAACACTGAAGCTTTCTTT
clone size: NA
CDR3 length: 14
J gene: TRBJ1-1
V gene: TRBV21-1
D gene: NA

CDR3 protein: CASSSRQGGMYGYTF
CDR3 DNA: TGTGCCAGCAGCTCCCGACAGGGGGGTATGTATGGCTACACCTTC
clone size: NA
CDR3 length: 15
J gene: TRBJ1-2
V gene: TRBV7-2
D gene: TRBD1

CDR3 protein: CASSLTGDYGYTF
CDR3 DNA: TGTGCCAGTAGTTTGACAGGGGACTATGGCTACACCTTC
clone size: NA
CDR3 length: 13
J gene: TRBJ1-2
V gene: TRBV19
D gene: TRBD1

CDR3 protein: CASSTSGGRGGGYTF
CDR3 DNA: TGTGCCAGCAGTACCTCCGGGGGCAGAGGGGGTGGCTACACCTTC
clone size: few
CDR3 length: 15
J gene: TRBJ1-2
V gene: TRBV3-1/TRBV3-2
D gene: NA

CDR3 protein: CASSSPGQANTGELFF
CDR3 DNA: TGTGCCAGCAGTTCACCGGGACAGGCGAACACCGGGGAGCTGTTTTTT
clone size: NA
CDR3 length: 16
J gene: TRBJ2-2
V gene: TRBV6-5
D gene: TRBD1

CDR3 protein: CASSVDQASGNTIYF
CDR3 DNA: TGTGCCAGCAGCGTAGATCAGGCATCTGGAAACACCATATATTTT
clone size: NA
CDR3 length: 15
J gene: TRBJ1-3
V gene: TRBV9
D gene: NA

CDR3 protein: CASSQSRQGNQPQHF
CDR3 DNA: TGCGCCAGCAGCCAAAGCCGACAGGGGAATCAGCCCCAGCATTTT
clone size: NA
CDR3 length: 15
J gene: TRBJ1-5
V gene: TRBV4-3
D gene: TRBD1